This is a list of T cell receptor beta chains from one sample in a study of CD8+ T cells in alopecia areata. Only in-frame clones appear in the TCRdb table, and some are missing; sequencing was by immunoSEQ multiplex PCR. The profile shows 90,000 to 120,000 clones, approximately 59% of them singletons. Specimen: CD8+ T cells sorted from blood. The origin of the receptors is a human donor in good health. CDR3s include the opening cysteine and the closing phenylalanine or tryptophan. The D gene is left open where the match is weak. Clone size is not always given. Where it is, it says once, few, many or a class for expanded clones.

cdr3_length: 16
v_call: TRBV5-1
d_call: -
clone_size: -
j_call: TRBJ2-5
cdr3_aa: CASTHSDGAQLETQYF
cdr3_nt: TGCGCCAGCACCCACTCTGACGGAGCTCAACTGGAGACCCAGTACTTC

cdr3_length: 12
v_call: TRBV29-1
d_call: -
clone_size: few
j_call: TRBJ2-5
cdr3_aa: CSGETRPETQYF
cdr3_nt: TGCAGCGGGGAGACACGGCCCGAGACCCAGTACTTC

cdr3_length: 12
v_call: TRBV18
d_call: -
clone_size: -
j_call: TRBJ2-1
cdr3_aa: CASSLALGEQFF
cdr3_nt: TGTGCCAGCTCCCTAGCGTTAGGGGAGCAGTTCTTC

cdr3_length: 14
v_call: TRBV27
d_call: TRBD1
clone_size: few
j_call: TRBJ1-6
cdr3_aa: CASSLGTGFSPLHF
cdr3_nt: TGTGCCAGCAGTTTAGGGACAGGGTTTTCACCCCTCCACTTT

cdr3_length: 18
v_call: TRBV9
d_call: -
clone_size: -
j_call: TRBJ2-6
cdr3_aa: CASSAWGDRYSGANVLTF
cdr3_nt: TGTGCCAGCAGCGCCTGGGGGGACAGATACTCTGGGGCCAACGTCCTGACTTTC

cdr3_length: 13
v_call: TRBV5-6
d_call: -
clone_size: once
j_call: TRBJ1-2
cdr3_aa: CASSLTPADGYTF
cdr3_nt: TGTGCCAGCAGCTTGACACCGGCGGATGGCTACACCTTC

cdr3_length: 16
v_call: TRBV19
d_call: TRBD2
clone_size: -
j_call: TRBJ2-3
cdr3_aa: CASSIAASGATDTQYF
cdr3_nt: TGTGCCAGTAGTATCGCGGCTAGCGGGGCCACAGATACGCAGTATTTT

cdr3_length: 14
v_call: TRBV5-4
d_call: -
clone_size: -
j_call: TRBJ2-3
cdr3_aa: CASSPDSKADTQYF
cdr3_nt: TGTGCCAGCAGCCCGGACAGCAAGGCAGATACGCAGTATTTT

cdr3_length: 15
v_call: TRBV5-6
d_call: -
clone_size: -
j_call: TRBJ2-1
cdr3_aa: CASSFGPGLHNEQFF
cdr3_nt: TGTGCCAGCAGCTTTGGCCCGGGATTACACAATGAGCAGTTCTTC

cdr3_length: 16
v_call: TRBV7-6
d_call: TRBD2
clone_size: few
j_call: TRBJ2-3
cdr3_aa: CASSLASGGGPDTQYF
cdr3_nt: TGTGCCAGCAGCCTCGCCAGCGGGGGGGGCCCAGATACGCAGTATTTT

cdr3_length: 14
v_call: TRBV28
d_call: TRBD1
clone_size: -
j_call: TRBJ2-2
cdr3_aa: CASSWTGRTGELFF
cdr3_nt: TGTGCCAGCAGTTGGACAGGGCGGACCGGGGAGCTGTTTTTT

cdr3_length: 14
v_call: TRBV9
d_call: -
clone_size: -
j_call: TRBJ1-6
cdr3_aa: CASSPGQSHSPLHF
cdr3_nt: TGTGCCAGCAGCCCAGGACAGAGTCATTCACCCCTCCACTTT

cdr3_length: 16
v_call: TRBV4-3
d_call: -
clone_size: -
j_call: TRBJ2-2
cdr3_aa: CASSQAGPFNTGELFF
cdr3_nt: TGCGCCAGCAGCCAAGCCGGTCCCTTTAACACCGGGGAGCTGTTTTTT

cdr3_length: 15
v_call: TRBV27
d_call: TRBD2
clone_size: -
j_call: TRBJ2-3
cdr3_aa: CASSWRAGGSNTQYF
cdr3_nt: TGTGCCAGCAGTTGGCGTGCGGGGGGATCAAATACGCAGTATTTT

cdr3_length: 20
v_call: TRBV5-1
d_call: -
clone_size: -
j_call: TRBJ2-6
cdr3_aa: CASSLAQGNNPLSGANVLTF
cdr3_nt: TGCGCCAGCAGCTTGGCCCAGGGGAACAACCCTCTCTCTGGGGCCAACGTCCTGACTTTC

cdr3_length: 12
v_call: TRBV7-9
d_call: -
clone_size: few
j_call: TRBJ1-1
cdr3_aa: CASSLSYTEAFF
cdr3_nt: TGTGCCAGCAGCTTATCTTACACTGAAGCTTTCTTT

cdr3_length: 13
v_call: TRBV6-1
d_call: -
clone_size: -
j_call: TRBJ2-3
cdr3_aa: CASGTGSTDTQYF
cdr3_nt: TGTGCCAGCGGAACAGGTAGCACAGATACGCAGTATTTT

cdr3_length: 13
v_call: TRBV30
d_call: -
clone_size: -
j_call: TRBJ2-1
cdr3_aa: CAWSRGTPLEQFF
cdr3_nt: TGTGCCTGGAGCCGGGGGACCCCCCTCGAGCAGTTCTTC

cdr3_length: 15
v_call: TRBV6-1
d_call: -
clone_size: -
j_call: TRBJ1-5
cdr3_aa: CASRVGGPKGQPQHF
cdr3_nt: TGTGCCAGCAGAGTGGGGGGGCCTAAGGGTCAGCCCCAGCATTTT

cdr3_length: 13
v_call: TRBV23-1
d_call: -
clone_size: -
j_call: TRBJ2-7
cdr3_aa: CARGIRPSYEQYF
cdr3_nt: TGCGCCAGAGGTATAAGGCCTTCCTACGAGCAGTACTTC

cdr3_length: 14
v_call: TRBV6-5
d_call: -
clone_size: few
j_call: TRBJ2-1
cdr3_aa: CASSQQSSYNEQFF
cdr3_nt: TGTGCCAGCAGCCAACAAAGCTCCTACAATGAGCAGTTCTTC

cdr3_length: 11
v_call: TRBV27
d_call: -
clone_size: -
j_call: TRBJ1-2
cdr3_aa: CASSPGHGYTF
cdr3_nt: TGTGCCAGCAGCCCAGGGCATGGCTACACCTTC

cdr3_length: 14
v_call: TRBV14
d_call: -
clone_size: few
j_call: TRBJ2-1
cdr3_aa: CASSQGIGANEQFF
cdr3_nt: TGTGCCAGCAGCCAAGGAATCGGGGCCAATGAGCAGTTCTTC

cdr3_length: 18
v_call: TRBV7-9
d_call: TRBD2
clone_size: -
j_call: TRBJ2-1
cdr3_aa: CASSLGGGSWSSYNEQFF
cdr3_nt: TGTGCCAGCAGCTTAGGGGGCGGGAGCTGGAGCTCCTACAATGAGCAGTTCTTC

cdr3_length: 10
v_call: TRBV2
d_call: -
clone_size: few
j_call: TRBJ2-7
cdr3_aa: CASSGDEQYF
cdr3_nt: TGTGCCAGCAGTGGTGACGAGCAGTACTTC

cdr3_length: 14
v_call: TRBV5-6
d_call: -
clone_size: -
j_call: TRBJ2-1
cdr3_aa: CASSLPGRTYEQFF
cdr3_nt: TGTGCCAGCAGCTTGCCAGGGCGGACGTATGAGCAGTTCTTC

cdr3_length: 15
v_call: TRBV7-2
d_call: -
clone_size: -
j_call: TRBJ2-7
cdr3_aa: CASSLDQGRPYEQYF
cdr3_nt: TGTGCCAGCAGCTTAGACCAGGGGAGGCCCTACGAGCAGTACTTC

cdr3_length: 16
v_call: TRBV4-3
d_call: TRBD2
clone_size: -
j_call: TRBJ2-3
cdr3_aa: CASSQRLAGSTDTQYF
cdr3_nt: TGCGCCAGCAGCCAGCGACTAGCGGGTTCCACAGATACGCAGTATTTT

cdr3_length: 12
v_call: TRBV7-9
d_call: -
clone_size: -
j_call: TRBJ2-7
cdr3_aa: CASSLAKYEQYF
cdr3_nt: TGTGCCAGCAGCTTAGCTAAGTACGAGCAGTACTTC

cdr3_length: 17
v_call: TRBV28
d_call: TRBD2
clone_size: -
j_call: TRBJ2-3
cdr3_aa: CASSLSSGGPPTDTQYF
cdr3_nt: TGTGCCAGCAGTTTGTCTAGCGGGGGCCCCCCCACAGATACGCAGTATTTT

cdr3_length: 13
v_call: TRBV11-3
d_call: TRBD1
clone_size: -
j_call: TRBJ2-7
cdr3_aa: CASSLGQGVEQYF
cdr3_nt: TGTGCCAGCAGCTTGGGACAGGGTGTCGAGCAGTACTTC

cdr3_length: 17
v_call: TRBV19
d_call: TRBD1
clone_size: few
j_call: TRBJ1-1
cdr3_aa: CASSPGGGLGYHTEAFF
cdr3_nt: TGTGCCAGTAGCCCAGGGGGGGGACTGGGTTATCACACTGAAGCTTTCTTT

cdr3_length: 14
v_call: TRBV27
d_call: -
clone_size: -
j_call: TRBJ2-7
cdr3_aa: CASSTGHAGYEQYF
cdr3_nt: TGTGCCAGCAGTACGGGACACGCCGGGTACGAGCAGTACTTC

cdr3_length: 11
v_call: TRBV28
d_call: -
clone_size: few
j_call: TRBJ2-7
cdr3_aa: CASSLTYEQYF
cdr3_nt: TGTGCCAGCAGTTTAACCTACGAGCAGTACTTC

cdr3_length: 12
v_call: TRBV9
d_call: -
clone_size: -
j_call: TRBJ2-5
cdr3_aa: CASSVAGETQYF
cdr3_nt: TGTGCCAGCAGCGTAGCCGGAGAGACCCAGTACTTC

cdr3_length: 15
v_call: TRBV4-3
d_call: -
clone_size: -
j_call: TRBJ2-7
cdr3_aa: CASSQDGRGVDEQYF
cdr3_nt: TGCGCCAGCAGCCAAGATGGGCGGGGAGTCGACGAGCAGTACTTC

cdr3_length: 15
v_call: TRBV6-5
d_call: TRBD2
clone_size: -
j_call: TRBJ2-3
cdr3_aa: CASSPGLAAGDTQYF
cdr3_nt: TGTGCCAGCAGTCCCGGACTAGCGGCGGGAGATACGCAGTATTTT

cdr3_length: 12
v_call: TRBV15
d_call: -
clone_size: -
j_call: TRBJ2-7
cdr3_aa: CATSVGSYEQYF
cdr3_nt: TGTGCCACCAGCGTCGGATCCTACGAGCAGTACTTC

cdr3_length: 15
v_call: TRBV5-1
d_call: TRBD1
clone_size: -
j_call: TRBJ2-7
cdr3_aa: CASSLAGTGSYEQYF
cdr3_nt: TGCGCCAGCAGCTTGGCAGGGACAGGGTCTTACGAGCAGTACTTC

cdr3_length: 15
v_call: TRBV13
d_call: -
clone_size: few
j_call: TRBJ2-5
cdr3_aa: CASSLKGNYQETQYF
cdr3_nt: TGTGCCAGCAGCTTAAAGGGGAACTACCAAGAGACCCAGTACTTC

cdr3_length: 13
v_call: TRBV13
d_call: -
clone_size: -
j_call: TRBJ1-2
cdr3_aa: CASSFGAAYGYTF
cdr3_nt: TGTGCCAGCAGCTTCGGGGCAGCCTATGGCTACACCTTC

cdr3_length: 15
v_call: TRBV5-1
d_call: TRBD1
clone_size: -
j_call: TRBJ2-7
cdr3_aa: CASSWNRGVSYEQYF
cdr3_nt: TGCGCCAGCAGCTGGAACAGGGGTGTCTCCTACGAGCAGTACTTC

cdr3_length: 13
v_call: TRBV30
d_call: -
clone_size: -
j_call: TRBJ1-5
cdr3_aa: CAWSAGSNQPQHF
cdr3_nt: TGTGCCTGGAGCGCAGGGAGCAATCAGCCCCAGCATTTT

cdr3_length: 13
v_call: TRBV28
d_call: TRBD1
clone_size: -
j_call: TRBJ2-7
cdr3_aa: CASRRTGDYEQYF
cdr3_nt: TGTGCCAGCAGACGTACAGGGGACTACGAGCAGTACTTC

cdr3_length: 15
v_call: TRBV9
d_call: TRBD1
clone_size: -
j_call: TRBJ1-6
cdr3_aa: CASSGRQGGNSPLHF
cdr3_nt: TGTGCCAGCAGCGGACGACAGGGAGGTAATTCACCCCTCCACTTT

cdr3_length: 13
v_call: TRBV30
d_call: TRBD1
clone_size: -
j_call: TRBJ1-2
cdr3_aa: CAWIPPDRGGYTF
cdr3_nt: TGTGCCTGGATCCCCCCGGACAGGGGCGGCTACACCTTC